This T cell receptor beta chain was identified in a study of blood T cell repertoires in COVID-19. Study background: Material from acute and convalescent COVID-19 was sourced from the United States, Italy and Spain. From T cells, B-cell-depleted T cells, or PBMCs came the material, which was cDNA or gDNA.

In the authors' workflow: Quantification of nucleated cells was approximated via reference gene primer amplification. TCRdb's table, derived via immunoSEQ multiplex PCR, lists solely in-frame clones and lacks some. V, J and clone size derive from that table, while D and trimming were established from the DNA sequence. Of roughly 74,000 clones in the sample, about four fifths were seen once. Germline V CDR1 and CDR2: SGHNT, YYREEE (reference sequence). This CDR3 spans 14 amino acids. V lost 4 bases to trimming and J lost 2 bases, with 13 bases between them. The TCR comes from a man aged 65 to 85 with acute or convalescent COVID-19. The sample comprised peripheral blood. The rearrangement uses TRBV5-4 and TRBJ2-7; D is perhaps TRBD1 (5 bases). This CDR3 reads CASSPPGPPYEQYF. In DNA form, the CDR3 reads TGTGCCAGCAGCCCGCCAGGGCCCCCCTACGAGCAGTACTTC.